This T cell receptor (beta chain) was found in a study of T cell responses to AZD1222 COVID-19 vaccine. Whole-study findings and limits: All repertoire sampling was performed exclusively after the peak T cell response. Donors, mostly white British, included more females; clonal diversity was possibly underestimated. The study found vaccine-associated CD4 TCRs spanning spike, dominant at 160-218 and 743-854.

The method was immunoSEQ multiplex PCR; TCRdb's version includes in-frame clones alone and lacks a portion of them. The sample shows about 160,000 clones, approximately 90% of them seen only once. The CDR3 loop spans 14 amino acids. V lost 5 bases, J lost 1 base, and 4 bases stayed unmatched. The germline V gene encodes CDR1 SGDLS and CDR2 YYNGEE. Worth noting for this clone: What it binds is not known.

This receptor was identified in an adult in good health. The starting material was peripheral blood, obtained on day 0 of MenACWY control vaccination. The V call is TRBV9, the J call TRBJ1-1; 8 nucleotides agree with TRBD1. CDR3 sequence (DNA): TGTGCCAGCAGAGCACAGGGGGAGAACACTGAAGCTTTCTTT. It yields the protein CASRAQGENTEAFF.